Sequencing of this TCR beta chain was carried out in a study of OX40 agonist ivuxolimab in advanced cancers. Turning to the study itself: The study reported partial responses in three patients: one hepatocellular carcinoma, two cutaneous melanoma.

This CDR3 contains 13 residues. Germline-derived CDR1 and CDR2 are MDHEN and SYDVKM. Deletions cut 5 bases from V and 8 bases from J, with 13 bases between. Libraries were prepared by immunoSEQ multiplex PCR; TCRdb keeps only in-frame clonotypes and omits some of them. In the table there are approximately 66,000 clones, about 85% of which are singletons. The TCR sequence derives from an adult with an advanced solid tumor such as melanoma, head and neck, liver or kidney cancer. Sample: CD4+ or CD8+ T cells sorted from blood, taken in a trial of the OX40 agonist ivuxolimab. V and J are TRBV28 and TRBJ1-3; no definite D call. CDR3 in DNA: TGTGCCAGCAGTCTCAACCGGGTTTACACCATATATTTT. Translating it yields CASSLNRVYTIYF.